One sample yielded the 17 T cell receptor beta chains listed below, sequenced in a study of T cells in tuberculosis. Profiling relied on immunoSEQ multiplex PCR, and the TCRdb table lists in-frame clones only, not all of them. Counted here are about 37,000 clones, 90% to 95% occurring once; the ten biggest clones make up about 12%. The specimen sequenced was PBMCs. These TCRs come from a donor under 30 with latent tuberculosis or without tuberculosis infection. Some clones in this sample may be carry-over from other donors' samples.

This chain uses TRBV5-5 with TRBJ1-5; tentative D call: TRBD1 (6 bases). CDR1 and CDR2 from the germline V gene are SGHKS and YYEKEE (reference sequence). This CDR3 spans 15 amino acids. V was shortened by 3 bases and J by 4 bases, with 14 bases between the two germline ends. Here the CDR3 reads CASSYQQGGNQPQHF. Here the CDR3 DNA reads TGTGCCAGCAGCTATCAACAGGGTGGAAATCAGCCCCAGCATTTT.

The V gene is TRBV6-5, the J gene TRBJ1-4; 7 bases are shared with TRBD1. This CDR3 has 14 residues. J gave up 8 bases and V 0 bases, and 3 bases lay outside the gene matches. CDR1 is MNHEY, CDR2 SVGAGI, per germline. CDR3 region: CASSYSIGGEKLFF. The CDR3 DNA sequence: TGTGCCAGCAGTTACTCGATAGGGGGCGAAAAACTGTTTTTT.

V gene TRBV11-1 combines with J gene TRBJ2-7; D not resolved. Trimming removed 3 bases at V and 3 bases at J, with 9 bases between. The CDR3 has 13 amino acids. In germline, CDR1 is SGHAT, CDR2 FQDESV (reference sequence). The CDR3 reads CASSLGRNYEQYV. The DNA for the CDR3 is TGTGCCAGCAGCTTGGGTAGAAACTACGAGCAGTACGTC.

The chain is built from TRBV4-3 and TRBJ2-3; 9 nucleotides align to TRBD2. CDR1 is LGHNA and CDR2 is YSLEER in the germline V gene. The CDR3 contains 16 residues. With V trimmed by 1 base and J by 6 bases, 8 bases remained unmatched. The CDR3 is CASSQGWRGGADTQYF. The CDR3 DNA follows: TGCGCCAGCAGCCAAGGGTGGCGGGGGGGCGCGGATACGCAGTATTTT.

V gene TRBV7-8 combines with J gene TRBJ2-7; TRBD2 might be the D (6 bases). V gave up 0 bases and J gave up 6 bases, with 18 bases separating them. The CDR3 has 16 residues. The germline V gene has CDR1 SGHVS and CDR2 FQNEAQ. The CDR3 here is CASSLAAGTGLPEQYF. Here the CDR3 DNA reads TGTGCCAGCAGCTTAGCGGCCGGGACGGGACTTCCCGAGCAGTACTTC.

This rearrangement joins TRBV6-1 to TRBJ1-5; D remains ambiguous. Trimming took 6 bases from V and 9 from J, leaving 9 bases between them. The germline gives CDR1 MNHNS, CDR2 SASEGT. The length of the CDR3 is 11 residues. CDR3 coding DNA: TGTGCCAGCAGCCCCCCAGGGCCCCAGCATTTT. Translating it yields CASSPPGPQHF.

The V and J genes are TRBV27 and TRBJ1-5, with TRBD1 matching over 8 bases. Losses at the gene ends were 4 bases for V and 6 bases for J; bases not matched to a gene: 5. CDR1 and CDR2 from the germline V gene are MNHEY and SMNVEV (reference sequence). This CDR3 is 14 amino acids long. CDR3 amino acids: CASSSLQGVQPQHF. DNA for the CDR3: TGTGCCAGCAGTTCCCTACAGGGGGTTCAGCCCCAGCATTTT.

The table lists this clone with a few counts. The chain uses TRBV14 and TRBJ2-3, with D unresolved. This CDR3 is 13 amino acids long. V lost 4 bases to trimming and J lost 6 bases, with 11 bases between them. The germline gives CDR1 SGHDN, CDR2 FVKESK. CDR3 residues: CASSRALSDTQYF. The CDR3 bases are TGTGCCAGCAGCCGGGCCCTGAGCGATACGCAGTATTTT.

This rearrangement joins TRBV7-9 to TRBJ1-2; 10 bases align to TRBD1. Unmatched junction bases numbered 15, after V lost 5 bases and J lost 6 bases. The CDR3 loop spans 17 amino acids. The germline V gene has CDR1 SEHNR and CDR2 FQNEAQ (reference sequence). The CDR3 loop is CASSLSPGQGSTDGYTF. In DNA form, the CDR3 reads TGTGCCAGCAGCCTCTCGCCGGGACAGGGGAGTACGGATGGCTACACCTTC. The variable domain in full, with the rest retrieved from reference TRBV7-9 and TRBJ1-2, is DTGVSQNPRHKITKRGQNVTFRCDPISEHNRLYWYRQTLGQGPEFLTYFQNEAQLEKSRLLSDRFSAERPKGSFSTLEIQRTEQGDSAMYLCASSLSPGQGSTDGYTFGSGTRLTVV.

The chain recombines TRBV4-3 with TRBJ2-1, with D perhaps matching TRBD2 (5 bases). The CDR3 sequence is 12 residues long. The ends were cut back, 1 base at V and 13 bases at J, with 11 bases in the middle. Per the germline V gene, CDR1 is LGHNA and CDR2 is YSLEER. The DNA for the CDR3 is TGCGCCAGCAGCCAAGGGGCGACTACTCAGTTCTTC. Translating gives CASSQGATTQFF.

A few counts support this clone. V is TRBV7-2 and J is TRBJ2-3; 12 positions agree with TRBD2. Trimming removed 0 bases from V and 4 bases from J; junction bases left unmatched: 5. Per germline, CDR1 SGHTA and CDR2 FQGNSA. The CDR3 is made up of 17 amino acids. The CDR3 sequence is CASSLASSGGEADTQYF. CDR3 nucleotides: TGTGCCAGCAGCTTAGCTTCTAGCGGGGGGGAAGCAGATACGCAGTATTTT.

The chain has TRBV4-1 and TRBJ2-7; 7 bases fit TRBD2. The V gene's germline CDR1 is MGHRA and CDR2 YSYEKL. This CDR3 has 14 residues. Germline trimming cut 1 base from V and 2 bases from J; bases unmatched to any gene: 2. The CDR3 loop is CASSQVGLAYEQYF. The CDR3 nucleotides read TGCGCCAGCAGCCAAGTCGGACTAGCCTACGAGCAGTACTTC.

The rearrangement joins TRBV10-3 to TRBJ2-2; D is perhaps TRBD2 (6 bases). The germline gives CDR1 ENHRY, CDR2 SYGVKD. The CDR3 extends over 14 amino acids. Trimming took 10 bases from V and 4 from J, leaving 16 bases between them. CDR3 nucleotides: TGTGCCACTCTGGGGGGACCCACCACCGGGGAGCTGTTTTTT. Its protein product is CATLGGPTTGELFF.

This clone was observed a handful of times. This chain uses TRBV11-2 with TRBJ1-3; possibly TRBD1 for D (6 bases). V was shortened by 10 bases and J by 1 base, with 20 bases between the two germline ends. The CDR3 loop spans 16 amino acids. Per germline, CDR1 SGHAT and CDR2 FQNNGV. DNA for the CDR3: TGTGCCACCCCGACCCCGGACAGAGGATCTGGAAACACCATATATTTT. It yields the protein CATPTPDRGSGNTIYF.

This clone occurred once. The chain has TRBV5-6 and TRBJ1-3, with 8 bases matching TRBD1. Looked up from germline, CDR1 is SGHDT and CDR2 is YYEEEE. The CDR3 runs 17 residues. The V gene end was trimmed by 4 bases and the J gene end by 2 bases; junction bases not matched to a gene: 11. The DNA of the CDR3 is TGTGCCAGCAGCCTACTACCTACAGGGGGTGCTGGAAACACCATATATTTT. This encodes CASSLLPTGGAGNTIYF.

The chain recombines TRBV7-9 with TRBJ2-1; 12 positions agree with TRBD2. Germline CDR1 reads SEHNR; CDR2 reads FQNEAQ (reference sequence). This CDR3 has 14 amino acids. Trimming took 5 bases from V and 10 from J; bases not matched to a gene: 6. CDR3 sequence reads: CASSMTSGGPEQFF. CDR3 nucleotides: TGTGCCAGCAGCATGACTAGCGGGGGCCCCGAGCAGTTCTTC.

The CDR3 here is CASSHSGTVLPNTGELFF. The CDR3 bases are TGTGCCAGCAGCCACTCCGGGACAGTTCTCCCGAACACCGGGGAGCTGTTTTTT. The genes are TRBV13 and TRBJ2-2; TRBD1 matches 7 bases. Germline values: CDR1 PRHDT, CDR2 FYEKMQ (reference sequence). The CDR3 is made up of 18 amino acids. The J segment lost 0 bases and the V segment lost 5 bases, leaving 12 bases of the junction unmatched.